This TCR beta chain was captured by sequencing in a study of blood T cell repertoires in COVID-19. Study in general: Italy, Spain and the United States were the sources of the convalescent and acute COVID-19 samples. The cDNA or gDNA used as material had been derived from T cells, B-cell-depleted T cells, or PBMCs.

J was trimmed by 9 bases and V by 2 bases; bases with no gene match: 10. Germline CDR1 is SGHDN and CDR2 is FVKESK. The CDR3 has 16 residues. Assay: immunoSEQ multiplex PCR; the TCRdb copy retains only in-frame clones and omits some. The sample consists of about 91,000 clones, around nine tenths of them appearing once. This sequence joins TRBV14 and TRBJ1-6, with 7 bases that match TRBD1. Sequencing input: peripheral blood. The TCR originated in a woman in her sixties or seventies with acute or convalescent COVID-19. CDR3 in DNA: TGTGCCAGCAGCCAAAACAGGGGCGTCGGGATTTCACCCCTCCACTTT. Translated, it gives CASSQNRGVGISPLHF.